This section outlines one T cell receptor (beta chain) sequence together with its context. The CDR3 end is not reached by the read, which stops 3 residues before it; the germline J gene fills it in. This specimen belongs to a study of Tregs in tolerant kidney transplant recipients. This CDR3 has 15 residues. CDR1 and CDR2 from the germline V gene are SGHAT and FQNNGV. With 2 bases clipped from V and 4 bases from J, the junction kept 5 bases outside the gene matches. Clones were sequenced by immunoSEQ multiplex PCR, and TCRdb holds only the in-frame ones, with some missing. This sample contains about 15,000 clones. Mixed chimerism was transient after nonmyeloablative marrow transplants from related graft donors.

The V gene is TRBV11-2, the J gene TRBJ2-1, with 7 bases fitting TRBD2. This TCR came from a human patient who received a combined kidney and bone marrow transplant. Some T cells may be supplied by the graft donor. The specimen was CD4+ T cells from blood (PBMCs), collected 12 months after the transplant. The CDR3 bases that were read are TGTGCCAGCAGCTTAAGAGGGACTACATACAATGAG. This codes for CASSLRGTTYNE. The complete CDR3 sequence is CASSLRGTTYNEQFF.